A selection of T cell receptor beta chains follows, all from one sample in a study of response to subunit inactivated influenza vaccine. TCRdb redid the calling of the RT-PCR reads with MiXCR, one entry per CDR3 protein. The profile shows roughly 700,000 distinct CDR3 sequences, approximately 13% of them singletons. Sequenced material: PBMCs from blood, taken approximately 15 days before vaccination. Receptors originate from a man between 45 and 60 years old who received an inactivated influenza vaccine. CDR3s include the opening cysteine and the closing phenylalanine or tryptophan. A D gene is named only where the DNA matches it firmly. Clone size is given for some rows only: seen once, a few or many times, or a class if the clone is expanded.

>TRBD2|TRBJ2-1|TRBV5-1|-
TGCGCCAGCAGGCGGCTAGCGGGAGTCAATGAGCAGTTCTTC
CASRRLAGVNEQFF
>-|TRBJ2-2|TRBV7-2|few
TGTGCCAGCAGCTTAGTCGGAGCTTCTACGGGGGAGCTGTTTTTT
CASSLVGASTGELFF
>-|TRBJ2-7|TRBV18|-
TGTGCCAGCTCACTTTCCGGGGTTCCCTACGAGCAGTACTTC
CASSLSGVPYEQYF
>-|TRBJ2-3|TRBV6-2/TRBV6-3|few
TGTGCCAGCACCGCCCGACGAGGCGCAGATACGCAGTATTTT
CASTARRGADTQYF
>-|TRBJ2-3|TRBV11-2|few
TGTGCCAGCAGCTTAGGTGCGGGGGCGGGCACAGATACGCAGTATTTT
CASSLGAGAGTDTQYF
>TRBD2|TRBJ2-3|TRBV28|-
TGTGCCACCAACAGGGAGGCGGGGGGTACGCAGTATTTT
CATNREAGGTQYF
>-|TRBJ2-2|TRBV7-3|few
TGTGCCAGCAGCTCCAGACAGGCGGGGGAGCTGTTTTTT
CASSSRQAGELFF
>TRBD2|TRBJ2-5|TRBV4-1|many
TGTGCCAGCAGCCGGGGACTAGCGGGAGGAGAGACCCAGTACTTC
CASSRGLAGGETQYF
>TRBD2|TRBJ2-3|TRBV20-1|-
TGCAGTGCTAGGAAACTAGCGGGGTTCACAGATACGCAGTATTTT
CSARKLAGFTDTQYF
>TRBD1|TRBJ1-1|TRBV28|few
TGTGCCAGCAGGATGGTCGCCGCAGGGGGCTGGGGCCCTGAAGCTTTCTTT
CASRMVAAGGWGPEAFF
>TRBD2|TRBJ2-3|TRBV5-6|few
TGTGCCAGCAGCTCCCGGTGGGCTAGCGGGGGTCGCACAGATACGCAGTATTTT
CASSSRWASGGRTDTQYF
>-|TRBJ1-4|TRBV7-9|many
TGTGCCAGCAGCTTAGGGGTATATGAAAAACTGTTTTTT
CASSLGVYEKLFF
>TRBD1|TRBJ1-1|TRBV3-1|-
TGTGCCAGCAGCCAAGATCTTCGGACAGGGGGCTGGACTTTCTTT
CASSQDLRTGGWTFF
>-|TRBJ2-1|TRBV12-3/TRBV12-4|-
TGTGCCAGCAGTGAAAGGCAGACCTACAATGAGCAGTTCTTC
CASSERQTYNEQFF
>-|TRBJ2-7|TRBV29-1|-
TGCAGCGTTGAAGAATTAAGGGTGGGGGCGTACGAGCAGTACTTC
CSVEELRVGAYEQYF
>-|TRBJ1-1|TRBV3-1|many
TGTGCCAGCAGCCGGACAGACATGAGGAACACTGAAGCTTTCTTT
CASSRTDMRNTEAFF
>TRBD1|TRBJ1-1|TRBV20-1|-
TGCAGTGCTTCGGGACAGATACTGACTGTTCAAGCTTTCTTT
CSASGQILTVQAFF
>TRBD1|TRBJ2-7|TRBV7-9|-
TGTGCCAGCACCAGGACAGGGTCGACTTCCGAGCAGTACTTC
CASTRTGSTSEQYF
>-|TRBJ2-2|TRBV24-1|-
TGTGCCACCAGTGATTTTCTGCAGGGCACCGGGGAGCTGTTTTTT
CATSDFLQGTGELFF
>TRBD1|TRBJ2-7|TRBV7-2|many
TGTGCCAGCAGCTCGGGGACAGGGTATTACGAGCAGTACTTC
CASSSGTGYYEQYF
>TRBD1|TRBJ2-1|TRBV5-5|few
TGTGCCAGCAGCCCCCCGGGACAGGCCTACAATGAGCAGTTCTTC
CASSPPGQAYNEQFF
>-|TRBJ1-5|TRBV12-2|-
TGTGCAAGTCGGGAACCAGGGGTTACGAATCAGCCCCAGCATTTT
CASREPGVTNQPQHF
>-|TRBJ1-2|TRBV12-3/TRBV12-4|many
TGTGCCAGCAGGGGTGGAGGGACGCGGACCTTC
CASRGGGTRTF
>-|TRBJ2-2|TRBV7-3|few
TGTGCCAGCAGCTTAACTTCCGATACCGGGGAGCTGTTTTTT
CASSLTSDTGELFF
>-|TRBJ2-6|TRBV29-1|-
TGCAGCGTTGGCACAGTAGGCTCTGGGGCCAACGTCCTGACTTTC
CSVGTVGSGANVLTF
>-|TRBJ2-3|TRBV18|-
TGTGCCAGCTCATCTAAAACAGATACGCAGTATTTT
CASSSKTDTQYF
>-|TRBJ1-5|TRBV23-1|many
TGCGCCAGCAGCCATTTTTTGATACGCAATCAGCCCCAGCATTTT
CASSHFLIRNQPQHF
>TRBD2|TRBJ2-7|TRBV3-1|many
TGTGCCAGCAGCCAAGACGGGACTAGGACCTACGAGCAGTACTTC
CASSQDGTRTYEQYF
>-|TRBJ2-1|TRBV20-1|-
TGCAGTGCTAGAACGACAAGGGACTCCTACAATGAGCAGTTCTTC
CSARTTRDSYNEQFF
>-|TRBJ2-5|TRBV5-1|few
TGCGCCAGCAGCAACCCGACAGTCTCTGGCCAAGAGACCCAGTACTTC
CASSNPTVSGQETQYF
>TRBD2|TRBJ2-5|TRBV13|-
TGTGCCAGCAGCTTGGGGGCCCGACTAGCGGGAGGACAGTACCAAGAGACCCAGTACTTC
CASSLGARLAGGQYQETQYF
>-|TRBJ2-5|TRBV20-1|-
TGCAGTGCTCGTATACCCCGGGACGGGGCTAGGAAGACCCAGTACTTC
CSARIPRDGARKTQYF
>-|TRBJ2-3|TRBV28|few
TGTGCCAGCAGTTTAGGACGACTCGAGGCAGATACGCAGTATTTT
CASSLGRLEADTQYF
>-|TRBJ1-5|TRBV6-1|-
TGTGCCAGCGGTATCAAGCAGAGACCGATGAATCAGCCCCAGCATTTT
CASGIKQRPMNQPQHF